The entry that follows covers one T cell receptor (beta chain) sequence. Its matching antigen is unknown. This CDR3 has 13 residues. Deletions cut 8 bases from V and 4 bases from J, with 12 bases between. Germline assignment: CDR1 MNHEY and CDR2 SVGAGI. The entry originates in a study of T cells in localized non-small cell lung cancer. Findings of the study overall: T cell clonality was highest in uninvolved adjacent lung, above tumor. Appearance in adjacent lung was seen for a median roughly 56 of the top 100 tumor clones. Sequencing was limited to one tumor region, leaving the possibility of heterogeneity open.

Clones were read by immunoSEQ multiplex PCR, and TCRdb kept only the in-frame ones, dropping some. The table lists tens of thousands of clones, 65% to 85% of them singletons. The source material was peripheral blood, sampled before any cancer treatment. The V and J genes are TRBV6-5 and TRBJ1-3, with no clear D. This sequence originates from an older female donor with stage I lung adenocarcinoma. For the CDR3, the DNA is TGTGCCAGCCTAGCCCCTTTGGGAAACACCATATATTTT. This sequence encodes CASLAPLGNTIYF.